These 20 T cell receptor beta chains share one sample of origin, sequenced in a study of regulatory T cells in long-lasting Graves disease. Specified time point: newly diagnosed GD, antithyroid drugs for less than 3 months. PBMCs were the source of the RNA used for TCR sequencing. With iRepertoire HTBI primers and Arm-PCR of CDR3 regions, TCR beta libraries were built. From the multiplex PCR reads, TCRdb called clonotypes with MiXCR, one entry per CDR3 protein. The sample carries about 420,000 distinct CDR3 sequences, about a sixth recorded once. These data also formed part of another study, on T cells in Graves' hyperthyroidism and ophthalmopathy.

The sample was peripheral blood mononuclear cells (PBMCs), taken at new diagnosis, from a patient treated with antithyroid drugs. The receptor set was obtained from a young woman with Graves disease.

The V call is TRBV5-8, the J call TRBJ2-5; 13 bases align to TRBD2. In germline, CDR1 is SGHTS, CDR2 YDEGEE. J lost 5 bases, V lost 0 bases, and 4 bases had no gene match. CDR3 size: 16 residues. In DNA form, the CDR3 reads TGTGCCAGCAGCTTGGCCGGACTAGCGGGAGCGGAGACCCAGTACTTC. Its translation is CASSLAGLAGAETQYF.

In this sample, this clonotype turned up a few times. The CDR3 loop reads CASSLEGGAGANVLTF. CDR3 nucleotides: TGCGCCAGCAGCTTGGAGGGGGGGGCTGGGGCCAACGTCCTGACTTTC. The chain employs TRBV5-1 and TRBJ2-6; tentatively, D is TRBD2 (7 bases). Trimming pared 0 bases from V and 2 bases from J, leaving 9 bases between. CDR1 is SGHRS and CDR2 is YFSETQ in the germline V gene. There are 16 residues in the CDR3.

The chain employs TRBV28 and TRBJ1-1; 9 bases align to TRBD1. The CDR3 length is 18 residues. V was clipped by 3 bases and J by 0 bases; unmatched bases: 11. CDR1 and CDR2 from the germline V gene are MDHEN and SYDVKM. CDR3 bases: TGTGCCAGCAGTTTTACCTACGGACAGGGGACAATGAACACTGAAGCTTTCTTT. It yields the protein CASSFTYGQGTMNTEAFF.

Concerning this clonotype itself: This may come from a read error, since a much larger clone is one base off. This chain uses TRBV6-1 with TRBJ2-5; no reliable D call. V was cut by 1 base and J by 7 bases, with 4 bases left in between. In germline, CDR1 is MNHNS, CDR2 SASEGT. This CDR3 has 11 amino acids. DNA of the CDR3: TGTGCCAGCAGTGAAGGAGCGACCCAGTACTTC. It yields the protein CASSEGATQYF.

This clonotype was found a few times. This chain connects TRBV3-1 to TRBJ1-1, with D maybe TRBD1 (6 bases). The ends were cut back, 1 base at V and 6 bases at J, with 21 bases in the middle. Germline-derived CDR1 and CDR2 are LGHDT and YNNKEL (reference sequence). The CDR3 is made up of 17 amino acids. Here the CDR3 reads CASSQGGSGAGNPEAFF. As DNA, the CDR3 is TGTGCCAGCAGCCAAGGGGGCTCAGGGGCTGGTAATCCTGAAGCTTTCTTT.

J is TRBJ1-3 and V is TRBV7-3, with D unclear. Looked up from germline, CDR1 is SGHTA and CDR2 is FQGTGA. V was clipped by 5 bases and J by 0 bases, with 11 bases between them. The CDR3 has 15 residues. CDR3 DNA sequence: TGTGCCAGCAGCGTAGATGGGAACTCTGGAAACACCATATATTTT. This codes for CASSVDGNSGNTIYF.

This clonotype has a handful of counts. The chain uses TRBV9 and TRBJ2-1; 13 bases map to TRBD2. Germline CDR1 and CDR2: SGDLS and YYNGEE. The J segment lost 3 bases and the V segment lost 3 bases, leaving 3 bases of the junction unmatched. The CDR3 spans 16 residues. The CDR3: CASSATSGRFYNEQFF. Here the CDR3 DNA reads TGTGCCAGCAGCGCGACTAGCGGGAGGTTCTACAATGAGCAGTTCTTC. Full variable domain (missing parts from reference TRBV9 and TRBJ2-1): DSGVTQTPKHLITATGQRVTLRCSPRSGDLSVYWYQQSLDQGLQFLIQYYNGEERAKGNILERFSAQQFPDLHSELNLSSLELGDSALYFCASSATSGRFYNEQFFGPGTRLTVL.

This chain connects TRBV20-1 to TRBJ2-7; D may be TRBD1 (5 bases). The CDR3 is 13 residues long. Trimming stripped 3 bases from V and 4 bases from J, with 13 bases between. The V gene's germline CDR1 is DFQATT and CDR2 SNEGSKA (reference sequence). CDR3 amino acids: CSARSRVEYEQYF. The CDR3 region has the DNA TGCAGTGCTAGGTCCAGGGTAGAGTACGAGCAGTACTTC.

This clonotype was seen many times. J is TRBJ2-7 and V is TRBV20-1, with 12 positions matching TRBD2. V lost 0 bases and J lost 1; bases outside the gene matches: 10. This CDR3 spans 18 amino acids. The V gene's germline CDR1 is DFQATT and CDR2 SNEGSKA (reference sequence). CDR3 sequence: CSARDLLAGGPNSYEQYF. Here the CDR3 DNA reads TGCAGTGCTAGAGATTTGCTAGCGGGAGGGCCTAATTCCTACGAGCAGTACTTC.

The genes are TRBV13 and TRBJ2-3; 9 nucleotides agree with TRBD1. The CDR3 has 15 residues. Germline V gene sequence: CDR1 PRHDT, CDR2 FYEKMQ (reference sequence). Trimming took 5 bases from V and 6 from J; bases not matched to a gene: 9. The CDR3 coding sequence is TGTGCCAGCAGCACTGGGACAGGGCCGCGGGATACGCAGTATTTT. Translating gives CASSTGTGPRDTQYF. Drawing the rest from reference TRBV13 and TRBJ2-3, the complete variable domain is AAGVIQSPRHLIKEKRETATLKCYPIPRHDTVYWYQQGPGQDPQFLISFYEKMQSDKGSIPDRFSAQQFSDYHSELNMSSLELGDSALYFCASSTGTGPRDTQYFGPGTRLTVL.

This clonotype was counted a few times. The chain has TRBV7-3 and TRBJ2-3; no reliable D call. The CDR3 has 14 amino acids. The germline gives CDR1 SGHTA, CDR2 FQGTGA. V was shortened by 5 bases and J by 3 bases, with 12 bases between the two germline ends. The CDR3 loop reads CASSDRSRTDTQYF. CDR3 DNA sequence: TGTGCCAGCAGCGACCGAAGTAGGACAGATACGCAGTATTTT.

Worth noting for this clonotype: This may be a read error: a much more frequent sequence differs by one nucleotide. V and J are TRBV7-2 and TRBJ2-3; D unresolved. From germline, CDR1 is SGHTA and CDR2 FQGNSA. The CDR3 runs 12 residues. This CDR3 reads CASSFSGDAQYF. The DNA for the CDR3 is TGTGCCAGCAGCTTTAGTGGAGATGCGCAGTATTTT.

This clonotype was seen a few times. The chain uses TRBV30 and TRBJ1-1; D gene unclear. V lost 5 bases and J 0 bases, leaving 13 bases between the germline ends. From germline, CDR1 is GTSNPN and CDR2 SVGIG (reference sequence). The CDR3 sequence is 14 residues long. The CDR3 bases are TGTGCCTGGTATGGGGAAGCGGTGAACACTGAAGCTTTCTTT. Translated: CAWYGEAVNTEAFF.

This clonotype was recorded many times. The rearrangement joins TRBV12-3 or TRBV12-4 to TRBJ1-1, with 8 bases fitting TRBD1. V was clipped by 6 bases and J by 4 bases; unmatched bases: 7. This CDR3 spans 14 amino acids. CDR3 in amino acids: CASRMTGDRTEAFF. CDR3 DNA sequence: TGTGCCAGCAGGATGACAGGGGATCGCACTGAAGCTTTCTTT.

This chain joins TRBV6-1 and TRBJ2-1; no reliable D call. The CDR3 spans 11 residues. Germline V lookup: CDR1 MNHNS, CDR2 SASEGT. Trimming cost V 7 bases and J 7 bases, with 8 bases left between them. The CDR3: CASNDGNEQFF. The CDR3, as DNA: TGTGCCAGCAACGACGGGAATGAGCAGTTCTTC.

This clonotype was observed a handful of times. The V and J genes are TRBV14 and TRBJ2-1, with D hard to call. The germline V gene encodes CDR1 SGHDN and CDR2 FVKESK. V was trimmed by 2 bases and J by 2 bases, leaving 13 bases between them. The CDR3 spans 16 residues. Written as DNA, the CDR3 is TGTGCCAGCAGCCAATCGCGAACGGTGGCCTACAATGAGCAGTTCTTC. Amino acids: CASSQSRTVAYNEQFF.

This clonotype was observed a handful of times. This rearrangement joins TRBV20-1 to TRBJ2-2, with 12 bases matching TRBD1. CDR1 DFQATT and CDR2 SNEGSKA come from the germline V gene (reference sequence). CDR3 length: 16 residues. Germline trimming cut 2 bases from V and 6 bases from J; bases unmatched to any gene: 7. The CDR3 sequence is CSARILGQGAAGELFF. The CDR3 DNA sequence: TGCAGTGCTAGAATTTTGGGACAGGGGGCGGCCGGGGAGCTGTTTTTT.

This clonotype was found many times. The CDR3 region has the DNA TGTGCCAGCAGTGCAGGGGGAGACTACGAGCAGTACTTC. It specifies CASSAGGDYEQYF. The chain combines TRBV28 with TRBJ2-7; 7 nucleotides align to TRBD1. V gave up 5 bases and J gave up 3 bases; unmatched junction bases: 4. CDR1 MDHEN and CDR2 SYDVKM come from the germline V gene. This CDR3 spans 13 amino acids.

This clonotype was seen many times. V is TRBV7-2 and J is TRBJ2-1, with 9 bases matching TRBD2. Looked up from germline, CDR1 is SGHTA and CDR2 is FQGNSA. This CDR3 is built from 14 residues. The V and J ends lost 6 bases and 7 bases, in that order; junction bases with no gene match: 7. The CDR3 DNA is TGTGCCAGCAGGGTTAGCGGGAGTGTTAATGAGCAGTTCTTC. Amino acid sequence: CASRVSGSVNEQFF.

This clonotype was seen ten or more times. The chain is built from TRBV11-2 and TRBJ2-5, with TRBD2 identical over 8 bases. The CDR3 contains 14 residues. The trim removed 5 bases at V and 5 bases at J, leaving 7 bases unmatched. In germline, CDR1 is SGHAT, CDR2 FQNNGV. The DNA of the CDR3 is TGTGCCAGCAGCATAACAGCGGGAGTCGAGACCCAGTACTTC. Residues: CASSITAGVETQYF.